This T cell receptor (delta chain) appears in the sequencing data of a study of γδ T cells in repeated Plasmodium falciparum infection. The overall study: Donors had four controlled P. falciparum NF54 infections over approximately 640 days. Some Malian samples span acute malaria episodes; others come from no-transmission periods.

TCRdb redid clone calling on the multiplex PCR reads using CATT. The sample has over 90,000 delta-chain clones, 0.9% to 1% seen once. Study results and limitations: Waves of new clonotype selection appeared after repeated controlled infections in Vdelta2-negative, largely Vdelta1+, gammadelta T cells.

Trimming removed 10 bases from V and 0 bases from J; junction bases left unmatched: 26. The CDR3 extends over 21 amino acids. Per the germline V gene, CDR1 is TSWWSYY and CDR2 is QGS. This clone was counted only a few times. The antigen is unknown. The TCRdb protein comes from a much larger clone and disagrees with this DNA's translation at residue 3, likely due to a read error; the protein given here is derived from the DNA. Gammadelta T cells were flow-sorted from PBMC into Vgamma9/Vdelta2+ and Vdelta2-negative populations for bulk analysis. The clonotype was recovered from a pool of human donors (malaria-infected and uninfected, not separated). The specimen was gamma-delta T cells from blood. This rearrangement joins TRDV1 to TRDJ1; TRDD3 agrees at 10 bases. Here the J gene was assigned by germline matching of the DNA, as TCRdb has none. This CDR3 reads CAPHATSFTLLGDPYTDKLIF. In nucleotides, the CDR3 is TGTGCTCCGCATGCAACTTCCTTTACGTTACTGGGGGATCCGTACACCGATAAACTCATCTTT.